This T cell receptor beta chain was captured in a study of shared clonotypes between healthy human individuals. Whole-study context: The plates for each donor numbered three CD4 naive, three CD4 memory, two CD8 naive and one CD8 memory.

Naive CD8 isolation took CD45RO-negative cells positively selected for CCR7 and excluded terminally differentiated effector memory CD45RA+ cells. Repertoires were generated with immunoSEQ multiplex PCR, while TCRdb's copy carries only in-frame clones and drops some. The table lists around 2,100,000 clones, about 95% of them singletons. The specimen sequenced was naive CD8+ T cells sorted from blood. This TCR was sampled from a man in his late teens or twenties in good health.

As DNA, the CDR3 is TGTGCCAGCAGCTCCGGACGGATGAACACTGAAGCTTTCTTT. The encoded protein is CASSSGRMNTEAFF. The chain combines TRBV7-9 with TRBJ1-1, with unresolved D. This CDR3 has 14 residues. V lost 4 bases and J 0 bases, leaving 9 bases between the germline ends. Looked up from germline, CDR1 is SEHNR and CDR2 is FQNEAQ (reference sequence).